This T cell receptor (beta chain) was retrieved from a study of blood T cell repertoires in COVID-19. About the study: Material from acute and convalescent COVID-19 was sourced from the United States, Italy and Spain. Sources were T cells, B-cell-depleted T cells, or PBMCs; the material itself was cDNA or gDNA.

Authors' methods: Amplification with reference gene primers provided the estimates of nucleated cell counts. Data came from immunoSEQ multiplex PCR; TCRdb stores just in-frame clones and leaves some out. V, J and clone size were drawn from that table, and D and trimming were deduced from the DNA. The sample has 100,000 to 150,000 clones; nearly 70% are singletons. Trimming shortened V by 3 bases and J by 6 bases, and 11 bases separated the two germline ends. CDR1 and CDR2 from the germline V gene are KGHDR and SFDVKD. The CDR3 length is 14 residues. This TCR derives from a woman aged 70-85 years with acute or convalescent COVID-19. The chain recombines TRBV24-1 with TRBJ1-5; unclear D gene. Sequencing was carried out using peripheral blood. CDR3 region: CATSDGREGQPQHF. The CDR3 coding sequence is TGTGCCACCAGTGATGGGAGGGAAGGTCAGCCCCAGCATTTT.